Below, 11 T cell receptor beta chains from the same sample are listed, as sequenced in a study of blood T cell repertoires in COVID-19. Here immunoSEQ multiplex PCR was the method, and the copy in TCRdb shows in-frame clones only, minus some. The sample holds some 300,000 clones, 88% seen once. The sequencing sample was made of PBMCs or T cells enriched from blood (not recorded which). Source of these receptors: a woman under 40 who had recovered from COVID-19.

The CDR3 is CASSLYTGGLTDTQYF. The CDR3 bases are TGTGCCAGCAGCTTGTATACGGGGGGGCTAACAGATACGCAGTATTTT. The chain couples TRBV5-4 to TRBJ2-3, with TRBD2 matching 8 bases. CDR1 and CDR2 from the germline V gene are SGHNT and YYREEE (reference sequence). The CDR3 contains 16 residues. V lost 1 base and J lost 3; bases outside the gene matches: 7.

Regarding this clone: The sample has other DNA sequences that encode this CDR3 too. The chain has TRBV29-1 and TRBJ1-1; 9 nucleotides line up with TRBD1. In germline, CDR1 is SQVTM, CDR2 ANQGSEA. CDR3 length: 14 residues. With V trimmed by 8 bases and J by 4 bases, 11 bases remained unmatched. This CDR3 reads CSHITGGVGTEAFF. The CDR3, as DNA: TGCAGCCATATAACAGGGGGCGTCGGCACTGAAGCTTTCTTT.

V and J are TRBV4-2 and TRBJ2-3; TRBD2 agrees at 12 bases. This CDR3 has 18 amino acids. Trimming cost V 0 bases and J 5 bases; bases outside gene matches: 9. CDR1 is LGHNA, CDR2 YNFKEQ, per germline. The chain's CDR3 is CASSQDSWTSGVRDTQYF. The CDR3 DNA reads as TGTGCCAGCAGCCAAGATTCATGGACTAGCGGGGTAAGAGATACGCAGTATTTT.

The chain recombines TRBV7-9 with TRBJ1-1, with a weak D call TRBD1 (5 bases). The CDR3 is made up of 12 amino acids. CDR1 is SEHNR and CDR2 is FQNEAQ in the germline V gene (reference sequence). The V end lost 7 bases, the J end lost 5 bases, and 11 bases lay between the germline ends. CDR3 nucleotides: TGTGCCAGCACCCTGGGGGGGACTGAAGCTTTCTTT. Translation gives CASTLGGTEAFF.

CDR3 amino acids: CATSEPDRAEQFF. CDR3 coding DNA: TGTGCCACCAGTGAACCTGACAGGGCTGAGCAGTTCTTC. V is TRBV24-1 and J is TRBJ2-1; the match to TRBD1 covers 7 bases. The CDR3 is made up of 13 amino acids. Trimming at V came to 4 bases and at J to 9 bases, leaving 5 bases not matched to a gene. CDR1 is KGHDR, CDR2 SFDVKD, per germline.

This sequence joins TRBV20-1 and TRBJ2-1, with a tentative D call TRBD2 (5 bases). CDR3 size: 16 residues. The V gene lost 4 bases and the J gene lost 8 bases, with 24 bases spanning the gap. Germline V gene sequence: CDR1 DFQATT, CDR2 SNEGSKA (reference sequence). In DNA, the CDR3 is TGCAGTGCTACTGAGGCGGGCTCCTGGTCGGTCGATGAGCAGTTCTTC. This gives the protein CSATEAGSWSVDEQFF.

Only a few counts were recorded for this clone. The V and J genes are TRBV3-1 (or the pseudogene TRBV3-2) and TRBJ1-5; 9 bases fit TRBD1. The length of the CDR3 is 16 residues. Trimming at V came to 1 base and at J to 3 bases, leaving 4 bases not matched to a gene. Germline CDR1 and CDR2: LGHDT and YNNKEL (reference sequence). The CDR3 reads CASSQGLQGANQPQHF. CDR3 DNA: TGTGCCAGCAGCCAAGGGTTACAGGGGGCCAATCAGCCCCAGCATTTT.

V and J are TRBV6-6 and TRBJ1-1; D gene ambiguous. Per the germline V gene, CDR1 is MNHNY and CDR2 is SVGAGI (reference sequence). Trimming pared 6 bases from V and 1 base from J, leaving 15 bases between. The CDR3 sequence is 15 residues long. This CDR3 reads CASSQAGGKNTEAFF. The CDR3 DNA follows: TGTGCCAGCAGCCAAGCAGGAGGGAAGAACACTGAAGCTTTCTTT.

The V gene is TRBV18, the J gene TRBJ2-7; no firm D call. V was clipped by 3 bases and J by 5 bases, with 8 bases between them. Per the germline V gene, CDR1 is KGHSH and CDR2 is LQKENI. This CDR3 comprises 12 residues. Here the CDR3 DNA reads TGTGCCAGCTCACCCGACGGAGACGAGCAGTACTTC. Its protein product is CASSPDGDEQYF.

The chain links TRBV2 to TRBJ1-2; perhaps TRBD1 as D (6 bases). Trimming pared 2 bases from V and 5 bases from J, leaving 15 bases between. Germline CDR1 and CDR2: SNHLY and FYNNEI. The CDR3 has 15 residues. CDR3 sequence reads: CASSELRGAGYGYTF. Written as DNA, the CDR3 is TGTGCCAGCAGTGAATTGCGGGGGGCTGGATATGGCTACACCTTC.

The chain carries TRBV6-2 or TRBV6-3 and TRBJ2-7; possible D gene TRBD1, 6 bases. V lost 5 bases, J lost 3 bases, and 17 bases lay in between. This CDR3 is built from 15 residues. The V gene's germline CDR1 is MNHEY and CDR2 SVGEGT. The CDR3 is CASSDRGQTLYEQYF. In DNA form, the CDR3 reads TGTGCCAGCAGTGACCGTGGACAGACCCTCTACGAGCAGTACTTC.